The source of this T cell receptor beta chain is a study of monozygotic twins with inflammatory bowel disease. Findings of the study overall: Researchers were unable to tell different T cell subtypes apart. Whether twins were concordant or discordant made no difference to repertoire similarity, possibly from limited power.

Details on this clonotype: No antigen is known for it.

TCRdb re-analyzed the 5' RACE reads; it lists each CDR3 protein once, without DNA. Seen in this sample are a few hundred thousand distinct CDR3 sequences; the ten most common clones hold approximately 5.4%. This CDR3 is built from 16 residues. The germline CDR1 and CDR2 sequences are SGHTA and FQGNSA. Donors each gave roughly 2.5 ml of blood. The sequenced material came from blood. The sequence derives from a human donor with ulcerative colitis or Crohn's disease, or a healthy co-twin of an affected twin (not recorded which). The chain joins TRBV7-2 to TRBJ2-1; checking the TCRdb D call of TRBD1 is not possible without DNA. The CDR3 is CASSPRGTGINNEQFF. Combining the CDR3 with reference TRBV7-2 and TRBJ2-1 gives the whole variable domain GAGVSQSPSNKVTEKGKDVELRCDPISGHTALYWYRQSLGQGLEFLIYFQGNSAPDKSGLPSDRFSAERTGGSVSTLTIQRTQQEDSAVYLCASSPRGTGINNEQFFGPGTRLTVL.